This T cell receptor (beta chain) was captured in a study of molecular identifiers for immune sequencing clone quantification. About the research overall: Four portions were sequenced after RNA from approximately 22,000 or 94,000 naive CD8 cells was split five ways in replicates.

CDR3 length equals 19 residues. CDR1 and CDR2 (germline): MNHNS, SASEGT. Trimming took 1 base from V and 2 from J; bases not matched to a gene: 17. TCRdb passed the PCR reads through MiXCR, listing each CDR3 protein once. The table records approximately 670,000 distinct CDR3 sequences, about 20% of them present only once. This clonotype was recorded a few times. The chain links TRBV6-1 to TRBJ2-7; 7 positions match TRBD1. What was sequenced was naive CD8+ T cells from blood, with Jurkat cell RNA spiked in. Subset specified: FACS-sorted CD8+CD4-CCR7+CD45RA+ naive T cells. The sequence derives from a human donor in good health. Some libraries in this study had Jurkat cell RNA spiked in. CDR3 amino acids: CASSEGQGLSSSPAYEQYF. The CDR3 nucleotides are TGTGCCAGCAGTGAAGGACAGGGCCTGTCCAGCTCACCTGCCTACGAGCAGTACTTC.